The 13 T cell receptor delta chains below were found in one sample sequenced in a study of gamma-delta chains in newborns, infants, children. TCRdb re-analyzed the reads via CATT. This sample has more than 7,000 delta-chain clones, with 20% to 25% found just once. Input material: blood. These receptors were obtained from a child who was a newborn, infant or young child, either healthy, febrile or measles-vaccinated (not recorded which).

The chain couples TRDV2 to TRDJ1, with a weak D call TRDD2 (6 bases). V gave up 2 bases and J gave up 5 bases, with 20 bases separating them. The CDR3 has 16 amino acids. Germline V CDR1 and CDR2: GEAIGNYY, EKD. Written as DNA, the CDR3 is TGTGCCTGTGACATGATTCCTAGGAGAGGGACTGATAAACTCATCTTT. This encodes CACDMIPRRGTDKLIF.

The chain combines TRDV2 with TRDJ1, with 7 bases aligning to TRDD3. The germline V gene encodes CDR1 GEAIGNYY and CDR2 EKD. V lost 1 base, J lost 5 bases, and 12 bases stayed unmatched. The CDR3 runs 16 residues. The CDR3 loop is CACDTLGAPIGDKLIF. Here the CDR3 DNA reads TGTGCCTGTGACACGCTGGGGGCTCCCATAGGGGATAAACTCATCTTT.

There are a few counts of this clone. This could be a read error, since a much larger clone is one nucleotide away. The rearrangement joins TRDV2 to TRDJ3, with TRDD3 identical over 11 bases. Germline CDR1 and CDR2: GEAIGNYY and EKD. The CDR3 is 19 residues long. CDR3 protein: CARDSVLGDSSWDTRQMFF. In DNA form, the CDR3 reads TGTGCCCGTGACTCGGTACTGGGGGATAGCTCCTGGGACACCCGACAGATGTTTTTC.

V gene TRDV2 combines with J gene TRDJ1, with 11 nucleotides matching TRDD3. CDR1 and CDR2 (germline): GEAIGNYY, EKD. Trimming at V came to 0 bases and at J to 3 bases, leaving 11 bases not matched to a gene. This CDR3 contains 18 residues. The CDR3 DNA reads as TGTGCCTGTGACACCCTCCCACGACTGGGGGATATTTCCGATAAACTCATCTTT. Translated, it gives CACDTLPRLGDISDKLIF.

As to this clone: A clone one base away is much larger, so this may be a read error. The rearrangement links TRDV1 to TRDJ1, with unresolved D. Trimming took 3 bases from V and 3 from J, leaving 14 bases between them. The CDR3 has 15 residues. The V gene's germline CDR1 is TSWWSYY and CDR2 QGS. The CDR3 DNA reads TGTGCTCTTGGGGACCAACCTTTTTACGCCGATAAACTCATCTTT. Translation: CALGDQPFYADKLIF.

This clone has just a few counts. This sequence joins TRDV2 and TRDJ1; the match to TRDD3 covers 13 bases. The CDR3 totals 18 residues. The germline V gene encodes CDR1 GEAIGNYY and CDR2 EKD. Trimming cost V 2 bases and J 0 bases; bases outside gene matches: 8. The CDR3 sequence: CACDSLLGDTLYTDKLIF. DNA for the CDR3: TGTGCCTGTGACAGTCTACTGGGGGATACGTTGTACACCGATAAACTCATCTTT.

This clone came up a few times. This chain's CDR3 is CACDALDTDKLIF. Here the CDR3 DNA reads TGTGCCTGTGACGCACTCGACACCGATAAACTCATCTTT. This chain uses TRDV2 with TRDJ1; no reliable D call. Trimming pared 3 bases from V and 0 bases from J, leaving 7 bases between. Germline-derived CDR1 and CDR2 are GEAIGNYY and EKD. The CDR3 length is 13 residues.

Of note for this clone: Being one base from a much bigger clone, this may be a read error. The V gene is TRDV3, the J gene TRDJ1, with a possible D match to TRDD1 (5 bases). Germline V CDR1 and CDR2: TVYSNPD, GDNSRS (reference sequence). The CDR3 sequence is 11 residues long. V dropped 4 bases and J dropped 7 bases, with 13 bases sitting between them. The CDR3 coding sequence is TGTGCCTCCCAGAATAGCAGTAAACTCATCTTT. Residues: CASQNSSKLIF.

Only a few counts were recorded for this clone. V is TRDV2 and J is TRDJ1, with 11 nucleotides matching TRDD3. There are 19 residues in the CDR3. Germline trimming cut 3 bases from V and 0 bases from J; bases unmatched to any gene: 14. From germline, CDR1 is GEAIGNYY and CDR2 EKD. CDR3 sequence reads: CACDPVVLGDRRYTDKLIF. CDR3 in DNA: TGTGCCTGTGACCCGGTTGTACTGGGGGATAGGCGGTACACCGATAAACTCATCTTT.

This clone was picked up a small number of times. At the DNA level, this CDR3 is encoded by other sequences in the same sample as well. This chain connects TRDV2 to TRDJ1; 12 bases match TRDD3. With 0 bases clipped from V and 2 bases from J, the junction kept 15 bases outside the gene matches. CDR3 length equals 20 residues. Germline V gene sequence: CDR1 GEAIGNYY, CDR2 EKD. CDR3 in DNA: TGTGCCTGTGACACCGTTTTGCTGGGGGATACGCGAGGGAAGACCGATAAACTCATCTTT. The encoded protein is CACDTVLLGDTRGKTDKLIF.

The chain uses TRDV2 and TRDJ1; TRDD3 matches at 7 bases. The CDR3 is 16 amino acids. After removal of 0 bases from V and 2 bases from J, the junction contained 8 bases not matched to a gene. Germline assignment: CDR1 GEAIGNYY and CDR2 EKD. The CDR3 nucleotides are TGTGCCTGTGACACCGTGGATACGGGTAGGACCGATAAACTCATCTTT. Protein sequence: CACDTVDTGRTDKLIF.

J is TRDJ1 and V is TRDV2, with TRDD3 matching over 7 bases. V lost 2 bases to trimming and J lost 8 bases; unmatched junction nucleotides: 22. The germline V gene encodes CDR1 GEAIGNYY and CDR2 EKD. This CDR3 has 18 amino acids. CDR3 amino acids: CACDMTAFVGDKPLKLIF. For the CDR3, the DNA is TGTGCCTGTGACATGACCGCTTTTGTGGGGGACAAACCCCTCAAACTCATCTTT.

This clone was observed a handful of times. The V call is TRDV2, the J call TRDJ1; 7 bases map to TRDD3. Trimming took 3 bases from V and 0 from J; bases not matched to a gene: 12. The CDR3 is 17 amino acids. The germline V gene has CDR1 GEAIGNYY and CDR2 EKD. The DNA for the CDR3 is TGTGCCTGTGACTCCCTTACTGGGGACTCGTACACCGATAAACTCATCTTT. Translating it yields CACDSLTGDSYTDKLIF.